The next 7 T cell receptor beta chains were all read from a single sample in a study of tumor and adjacent non-tumor tissue in lung cancer. The library came from three nested PCR rounds adapted from ARM-PCR protocols. MiXCR, applied by TCRdb to the multiplex PCR reads, yields one record per CDR3 protein. The sample holds fewer than 120,000 distinct CDR3 sequences, approximately 80% seen once. The template was RNA from unsorted bulk tissue. Sequencing input: lung tumor tissue. All receptors derive from a man between 65 and 85 years old with non-small cell lung cancer.

The V and J genes are TRBV29-1 and TRBJ2-7; TRBD1 is a possible D gene (6 bases). The CDR3 consists of 12 residues. Germline V gene sequence: CDR1 SQVTM, CDR2 ANQGSEA. Trimming removed 7 bases from V and 5 bases from J, with 15 bases in between. CDR3 loop: CSALIGDNEQYF. CDR3 coding DNA: TGCAGCGCTCTTATAGGGGACAACGAGCAGTACTTC.

The chain employs TRBV11-2 and TRBJ2-2; 7 bases fit TRBD1. The germline V gene encodes CDR1 SGHAT and CDR2 FQNNGV. This CDR3 region has 16 residues. Here the CDR3 reads CANSLVSTGVAGELFF. CDR3 DNA sequence: TGTGCTAACAGCTTAGTGTCCACAGGGGTTGCCGGGGAGCTGTTTTTT.

Details on this clonotype: The germline gene is not matched at one end of the junction; a read error may be the cause. The V call is TRBV6-2 or TRBV6-3, the J call TRBJ1-4; D ambiguous. The CDR3 has 13 residues. The germline CDR1 and CDR2 sequences are MNHEY and SVGEGT. CDR3 loop: CAGKNSGYEKLFF. The CDR3 DNA sequence: TGTGCCGGCAAAAACTCGGGTTATGAAAAACTGTTTTTC.

With regard to this clonotype: A much bigger clone sits one base away, suggesting this may be a read error. The V and J genes are TRBV20-1 and TRBJ2-7; 10 nucleotides line up with TRBD2. The CDR3 covers 13 residues. The trim removed 5 bases at V and 3 bases at J, leaving 4 bases unmatched. The germline CDR1 and CDR2 sequences are DFQATT and SNEGSKA (reference sequence). As DNA, the CDR3 is TGCAGTGCTGTAGCGGGAGGTCGCTACGAGCAGTACTTC. The encoded protein is CSAVAGGRYEQYF.

In this sample, this clonotype turned up many times. The CDR3 sequence is CAWSDRGSSTDTQYF. The DNA for the CDR3 is TGTGCCTGGAGTGATCGCGGGAGCAGCACAGATACGCAGTATTTT. The chain combines TRBV30 with TRBJ2-3, with TRBD2 identical over 7 bases. The CDR3 sequence is 15 residues long. V gave up 1 base and J gave up 0 bases; unmatched junction bases: 4. Germline CDR1 and CDR2: GTSNPN and SVGIG (reference sequence).

Regarding this clonotype: One end of the junction is discordant with germline, which a read error may explain. This rearrangement joins TRBV11-2 to TRBJ2-3; 12 bases match TRBD2. The CDR3 is 16 residues long. In germline, CDR1 is SGHAT, CDR2 FQNNGV. Written as DNA, the CDR3 is TGTGCCGGCAGCCATGGGACTAGCGGGTCCACAGATACGCAGTATTTT. This translates into CAGSHGTSGSTDTQYF.

This chain links TRBV6-6 with TRBJ1-1; D uncertain. The CDR3 length is 14 residues. Per germline, CDR1 MNHNY and CDR2 SVGAGI (reference sequence). V dropped 9 bases and J dropped 2 bases, with 16 bases sitting between them. CDR3 bases: TGTGCCAGATGTTCGTTGGGATTAAACACTGAAGCTTTCTTT. Its translation: CARCSLGLNTEAFF.